Reported below is one T cell receptor beta chain. No antigen is known for it. This specimen belongs to a study of blood T cells in healthy people across ages. A second PCR of roughly 7 to 11 cycles used a sample-barcoded 5' primer and a J-beta primer mix. TCRdb re-analysed the 5' RACE reads in MiXCR, keeping a single row per CDR3 protein. The sample holds roughly 700,000 distinct CDR3 sequences; roughly 50% are singletons and the top ten take approximately 32%. The donors, all healthy, were Caucasians living in Russia, aged 6 to 90. Per the germline V gene, CDR1 is MNHEY and CDR2 is SVGAGI. This CDR3 spans 17 amino acids. Trimming cost V 4 bases and J 2 bases; bases outside gene matches: 9. Regarding the study as a whole: Strong correlation was found linking TCR beta diversity to naive T cell percentage. The donors' CMV status was not determined, possibly confounding changes in expanded clonotypes.

The chain has TRBV6-5 and TRBJ2-2; 8 nucleotides line up with TRBD1. The sequenced material came from blood. The receptor was isolated from an older woman in good health. The CDR3 DNA sequence: TGTGCCAGCAGTTTGGACAGGGCTTCCTCAAACACCGGGGAGCTGTTTTTT. It translates to CASSLDRASSNTGELFF.